This T cell receptor beta chain was captured by sequencing in a study of cytomegalovirus exposure and HLA in healthy donors. Study-level results: Reported findings show TCR beta sequences accurately forecast HLA-A and HLA-B alleles in most subjects.

Sampled while nominally healthy, donors likely had unrecorded immune exposures. With regard to this clone: Its antigen is as yet unknown.

This PCR relied on a set of 60 Vbeta primers and 13 Jbeta primers. Authors' methods: Unique TCR beta chains totaled some 78 million in a later count, with roughly 10 million of them shared. Clones were read by immunoSEQ multiplex PCR, and TCRdb kept only the in-frame ones, dropping some. Clone size and the V and J calls come from that table; the DNA yielded D and trimming. This table has fewer than 120,000 clones, about 80% appearing once. CDR1 is LNHDA and CDR2 is SQIVND in the germline V gene (reference sequence). The V end lost 5 bases, the J end lost 4 bases, and 17 bases lay between the germline ends. There are 15 residues in the CDR3.

The chain carries TRBV19 and TRBJ2-5; tentatively, D is TRBD1 (6 bases). This sequence was found in a young man in good health and CMV-seropositive. Source material: PBMCs. The CDR3 protein is CASSPWKGVTETQYF. The CDR3 bases are TGTGCCAGTAGTCCATGGAAGGGGGTTACAGAGACCCAGTACTTC.